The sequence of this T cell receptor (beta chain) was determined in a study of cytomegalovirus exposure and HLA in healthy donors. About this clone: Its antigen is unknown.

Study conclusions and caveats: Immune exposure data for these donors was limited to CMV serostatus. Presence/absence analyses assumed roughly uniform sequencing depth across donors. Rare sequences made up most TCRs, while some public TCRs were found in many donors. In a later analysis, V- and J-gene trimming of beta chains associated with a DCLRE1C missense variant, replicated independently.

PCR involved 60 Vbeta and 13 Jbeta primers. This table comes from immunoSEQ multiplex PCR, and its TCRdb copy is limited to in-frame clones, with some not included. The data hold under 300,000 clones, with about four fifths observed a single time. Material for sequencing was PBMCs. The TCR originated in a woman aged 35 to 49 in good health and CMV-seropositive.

CDR3 bases: TGTGCCAGCAGCTTAATTTTCGCCGCGGCTAGCGCTTACAATGAGCAGTTCTTC. This gives the protein CASSLIFAAASAYNEQFF. The chain couples TRBV7-9 to TRBJ2-1, with a weak D call TRBD2 (6 bases). CDR3 size: 18 residues. Per germline, CDR1 SEHNR and CDR2 FQNEAQ (reference sequence). With 2 bases removed from V and 4 bases from J, the gap between germline ends came to 21 bases.